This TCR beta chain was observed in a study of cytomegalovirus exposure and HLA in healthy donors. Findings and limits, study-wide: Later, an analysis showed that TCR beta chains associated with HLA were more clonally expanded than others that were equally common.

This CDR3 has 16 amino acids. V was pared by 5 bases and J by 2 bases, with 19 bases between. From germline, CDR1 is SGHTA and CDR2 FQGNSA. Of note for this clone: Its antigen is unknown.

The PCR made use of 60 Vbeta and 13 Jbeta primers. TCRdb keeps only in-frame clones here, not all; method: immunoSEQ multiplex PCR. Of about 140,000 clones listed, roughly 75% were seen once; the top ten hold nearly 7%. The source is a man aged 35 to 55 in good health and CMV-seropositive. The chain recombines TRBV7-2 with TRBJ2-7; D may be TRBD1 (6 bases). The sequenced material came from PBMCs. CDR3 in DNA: TGTGCCAGCAGCCCGACAGGTGTACGAGGGGCCTACGAGCAGTACTTC. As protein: CASSPTGVRGAYEQYF.